What follows is one T cell receptor beta chain and its context. Then a second PCR, running roughly 7 to 11 cycles, was carried out with a sample-barcoded 5' primer and a J-beta primer mix. From the 5' RACE reads, TCRdb called clonotypes with MiXCR, one entry per CDR3 protein. The table has about 640,000 distinct CDR3 sequences, around 41% seen once. The data originate from a study of blood T cells in healthy people across ages. The CDR3 is 15 residues long. V lost 5 bases to trimming and J lost 13 bases; unmatched junction nucleotides: 17. Germline lookup yields CDR1 MNHEY and CDR2 SMNVEV (reference sequence).

The TCR originated in a man at least 80 years old in good health. The sequenced sample was blood. V is TRBV27 and J is TRBJ2-4, with TRBD2 matching over 7 bases. The CDR3 loop reads CASSGAGASYNEQYF. The CDR3 nucleotides read TGTGCCAGCAGTGGGGCGGGAGCCTCCTACAATGAGCAGTACTTC.